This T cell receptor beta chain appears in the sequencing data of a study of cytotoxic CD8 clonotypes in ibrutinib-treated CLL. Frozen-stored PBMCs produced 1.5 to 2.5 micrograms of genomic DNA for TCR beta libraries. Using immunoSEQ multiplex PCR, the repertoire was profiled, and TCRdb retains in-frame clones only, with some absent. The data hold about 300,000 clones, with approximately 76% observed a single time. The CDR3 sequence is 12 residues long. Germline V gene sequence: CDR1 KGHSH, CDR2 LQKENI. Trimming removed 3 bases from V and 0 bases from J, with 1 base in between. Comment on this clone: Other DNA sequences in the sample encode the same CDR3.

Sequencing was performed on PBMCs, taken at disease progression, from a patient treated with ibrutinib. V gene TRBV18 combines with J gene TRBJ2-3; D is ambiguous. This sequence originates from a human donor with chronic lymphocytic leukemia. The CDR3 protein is CASSPSTDTQYF. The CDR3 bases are TGTGCCAGCTCACCCAGCACAGATACGCAGTATTTT.